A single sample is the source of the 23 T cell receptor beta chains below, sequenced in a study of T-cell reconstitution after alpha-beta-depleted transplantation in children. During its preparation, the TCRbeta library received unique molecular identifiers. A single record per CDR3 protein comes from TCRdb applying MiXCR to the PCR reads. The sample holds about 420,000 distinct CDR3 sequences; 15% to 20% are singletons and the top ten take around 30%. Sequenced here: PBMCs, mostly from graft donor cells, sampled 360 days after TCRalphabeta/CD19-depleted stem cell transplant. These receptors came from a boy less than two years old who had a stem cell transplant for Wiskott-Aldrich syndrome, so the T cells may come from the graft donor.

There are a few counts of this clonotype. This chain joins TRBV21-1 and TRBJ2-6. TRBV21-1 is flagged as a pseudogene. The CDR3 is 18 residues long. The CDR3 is CASSKRTSGHSGANVLTF. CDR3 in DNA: TGTGCCAGCAGCAAGCGGACCTCAGGTCACTCTGGGGCCAACGTCCTGACTTTC.

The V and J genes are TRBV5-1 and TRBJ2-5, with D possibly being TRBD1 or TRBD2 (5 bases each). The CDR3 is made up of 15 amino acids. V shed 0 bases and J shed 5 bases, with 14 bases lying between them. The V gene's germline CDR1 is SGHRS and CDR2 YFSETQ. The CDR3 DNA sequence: TGCGCCAGCAGCTTGGGGGGGTCGGACGGGGAGACCCAGTACTTC. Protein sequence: CASSLGGSDGETQYF. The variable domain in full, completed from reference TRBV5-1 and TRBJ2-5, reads KAGVTQTPRYLIKTRGQQVTLSCSPISGHRSVSWYQQTPGQGLQFLFEYFSETQRNKGNFPGRFSGRQFSNSRSEMNVSTLELGDSALYLCASSLGGSDGETQYFGPGTRLLVL.

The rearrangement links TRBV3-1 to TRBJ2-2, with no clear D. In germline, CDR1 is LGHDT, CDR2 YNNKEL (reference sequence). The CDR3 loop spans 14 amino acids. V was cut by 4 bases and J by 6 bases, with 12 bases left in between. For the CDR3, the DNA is TGTGCCAGCAGCCCACACTTCGGCTCCGGGGAGCTGTTTTTT. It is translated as CASSPHFGSGELFF. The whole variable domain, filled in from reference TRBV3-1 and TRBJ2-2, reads DTAVSQTPKYLVTQMGNDKSIKCEQNLGHDTMYWYKQDSKKFLKIMFSYNNKELIINETVPNRFSPKSPDKAHLNLHINSLELGDSAVYFCASSPHFGSGELFFGEGSRLTVL.

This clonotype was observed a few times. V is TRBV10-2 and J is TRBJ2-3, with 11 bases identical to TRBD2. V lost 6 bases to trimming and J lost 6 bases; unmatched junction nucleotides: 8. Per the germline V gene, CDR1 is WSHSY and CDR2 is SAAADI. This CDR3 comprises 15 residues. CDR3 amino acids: CASRGTSGGGDTQYF. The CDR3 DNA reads TGCGCCAGCAGAGGCACTAGCGGGGGCGGCGATACGCAGTATTTT.

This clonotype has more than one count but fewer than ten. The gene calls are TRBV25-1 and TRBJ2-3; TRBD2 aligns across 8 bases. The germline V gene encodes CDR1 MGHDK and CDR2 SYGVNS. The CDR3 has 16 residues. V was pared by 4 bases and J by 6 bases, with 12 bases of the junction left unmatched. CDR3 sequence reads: CASSASAGVEMDTQYF. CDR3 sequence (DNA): TGTGCCAGCAGTGCATCAGCGGGAGTAGAGATGGATACGCAGTATTTT.

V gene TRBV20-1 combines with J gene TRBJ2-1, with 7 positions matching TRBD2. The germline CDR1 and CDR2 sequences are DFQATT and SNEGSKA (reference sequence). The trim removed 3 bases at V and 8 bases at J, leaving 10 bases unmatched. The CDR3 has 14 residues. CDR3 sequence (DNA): TGCAGTGCTAGGGCCAGCGGGAAGGGTTATGAGCAGTTCTTC. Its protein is CSARASGKGYEQFF.

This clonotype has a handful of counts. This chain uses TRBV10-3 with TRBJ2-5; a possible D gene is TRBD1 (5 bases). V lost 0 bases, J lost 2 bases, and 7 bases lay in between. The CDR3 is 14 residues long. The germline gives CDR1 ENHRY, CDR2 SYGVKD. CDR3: CAISESGLQETQYF. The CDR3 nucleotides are TGTGCCATCAGTGAGTCGGGGCTGCAAGAGACCCAGTACTTC.

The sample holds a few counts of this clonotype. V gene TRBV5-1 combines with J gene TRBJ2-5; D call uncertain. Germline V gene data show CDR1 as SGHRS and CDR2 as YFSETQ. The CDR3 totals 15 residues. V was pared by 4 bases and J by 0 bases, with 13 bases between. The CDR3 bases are TGCGCCAGCAGCCCCTATCCGTGGCACCAAGAGACCCAGTACTTC. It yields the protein CASSPYPWHQETQYF.

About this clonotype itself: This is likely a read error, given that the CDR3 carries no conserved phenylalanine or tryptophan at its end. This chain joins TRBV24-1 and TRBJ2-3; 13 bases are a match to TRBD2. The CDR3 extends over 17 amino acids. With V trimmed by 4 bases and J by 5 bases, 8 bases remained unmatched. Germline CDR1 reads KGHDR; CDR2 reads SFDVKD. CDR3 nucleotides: TGTGCCACCAGTGAACCGTTACTAGCGGGAGGGCAAGATACGCAGTATATT. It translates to CATSEPLLAGGQDTQYI.

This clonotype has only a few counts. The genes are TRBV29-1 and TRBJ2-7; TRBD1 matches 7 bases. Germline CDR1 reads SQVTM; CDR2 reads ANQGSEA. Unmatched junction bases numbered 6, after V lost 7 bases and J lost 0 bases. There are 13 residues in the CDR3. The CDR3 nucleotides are TGCAGCGCATGGACAGGAAGCTCCTACGAGCAGTACTTC. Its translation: CSAWTGSSYEQYF.

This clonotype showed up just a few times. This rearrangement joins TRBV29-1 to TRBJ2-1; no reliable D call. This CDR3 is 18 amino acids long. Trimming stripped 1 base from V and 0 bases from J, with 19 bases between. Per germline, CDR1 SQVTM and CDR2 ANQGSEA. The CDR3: CSVEVGRLRVSSYNEQFF. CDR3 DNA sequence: TGCAGCGTTGAAGTTGGGCGGCTTCGGGTCAGCTCCTACAATGAGCAGTTCTTC.

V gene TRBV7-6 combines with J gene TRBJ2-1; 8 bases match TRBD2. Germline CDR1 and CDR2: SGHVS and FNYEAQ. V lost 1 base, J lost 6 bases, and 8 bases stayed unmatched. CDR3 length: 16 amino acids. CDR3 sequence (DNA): TGTGCCAGCAGCTTAGGGAGGGCTACTAGCGGCAATGAGCAGTTCTTC. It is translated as CASSLGRATSGNEQFF. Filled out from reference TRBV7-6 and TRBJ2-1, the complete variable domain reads GAGVSQSPRYKVTKRGQDVALRCDPISGHVSLYWYRQALGQGPEFLTYFNYEAQQDKSGLPNDRFSAERPEGSISTLTIQRTEQRDSAMYRCASSLGRATSGNEQFFGPGTRLTVL.

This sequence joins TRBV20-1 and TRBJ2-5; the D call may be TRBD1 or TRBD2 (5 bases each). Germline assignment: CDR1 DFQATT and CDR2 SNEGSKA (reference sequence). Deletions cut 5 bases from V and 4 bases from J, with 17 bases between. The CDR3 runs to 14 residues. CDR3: CSAEKGPLRETQYF. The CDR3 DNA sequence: TGCAGTGCTGAGAAGGGACCGCTACGAGAGACCCAGTACTTC.

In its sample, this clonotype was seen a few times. DNA for the CDR3: TGTGCCAGCAGGCCCTCTACTAGCAGTTTTACAGATACGCAGTATTTT. Encoded protein: CASRPSTSSFTDTQYF. This chain uses TRBV12-3 or TRBV12-4 with TRBJ2-3, with a tentative D call TRBD2 (6 bases). The V end lost 6 bases, the J end lost 3 bases, and 19 bases lay between the germline ends. The CDR3 sequence is 16 residues long.

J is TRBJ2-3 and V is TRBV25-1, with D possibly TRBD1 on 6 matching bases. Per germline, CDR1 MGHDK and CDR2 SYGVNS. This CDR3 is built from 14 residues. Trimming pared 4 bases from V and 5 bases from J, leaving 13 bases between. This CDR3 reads CASSVGGYRDTQYF. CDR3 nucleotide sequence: TGTGCCAGCAGTGTTGGGGGCTATAGAGATACGCAGTATTTT.

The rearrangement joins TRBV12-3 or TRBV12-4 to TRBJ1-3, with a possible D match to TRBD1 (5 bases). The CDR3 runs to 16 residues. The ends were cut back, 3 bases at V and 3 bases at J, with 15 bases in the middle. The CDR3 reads CASSFVPGSFGNTIYF. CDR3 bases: TGTGCCAGCAGTTTCGTCCCAGGGAGTTTTGGAAACACCATATATTTT.

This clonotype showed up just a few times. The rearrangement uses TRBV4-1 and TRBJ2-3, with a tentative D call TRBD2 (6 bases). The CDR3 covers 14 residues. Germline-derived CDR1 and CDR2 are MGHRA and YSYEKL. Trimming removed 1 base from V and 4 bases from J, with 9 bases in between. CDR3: CASSQVGEADTQYF. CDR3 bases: TGCGCCAGCAGCCAAGTGGGGGAGGCAGATACGCAGTATTTT.

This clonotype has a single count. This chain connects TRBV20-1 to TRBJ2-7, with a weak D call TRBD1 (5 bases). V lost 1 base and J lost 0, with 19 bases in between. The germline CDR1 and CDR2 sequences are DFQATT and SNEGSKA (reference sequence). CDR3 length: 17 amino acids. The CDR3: CSARGQGVWGSSYEQYF. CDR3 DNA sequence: TGCAGTGCTAGAGGGCAGGGCGTTTGGGGAAGCTCCTACGAGCAGTACTTC.

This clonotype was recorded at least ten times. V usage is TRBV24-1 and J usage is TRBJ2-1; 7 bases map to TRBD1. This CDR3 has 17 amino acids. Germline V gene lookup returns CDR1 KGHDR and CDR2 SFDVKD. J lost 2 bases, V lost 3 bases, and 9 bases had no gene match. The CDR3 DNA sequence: TGTGCCACCAGTGATAGGACACAGGGGTCCCCCTACAATGAGCAGTTCTTC. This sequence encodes CATSDRTQGSPYNEQFF.

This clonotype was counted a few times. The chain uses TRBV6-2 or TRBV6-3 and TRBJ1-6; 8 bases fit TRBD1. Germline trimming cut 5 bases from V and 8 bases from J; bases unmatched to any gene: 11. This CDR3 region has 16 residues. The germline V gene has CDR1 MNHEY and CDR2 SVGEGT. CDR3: CASSRQGKGTDSPLHF. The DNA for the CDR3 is TGTGCCAGCAGTCGACAGGGGAAAGGGACGGATTCACCCCTCCACTTT.

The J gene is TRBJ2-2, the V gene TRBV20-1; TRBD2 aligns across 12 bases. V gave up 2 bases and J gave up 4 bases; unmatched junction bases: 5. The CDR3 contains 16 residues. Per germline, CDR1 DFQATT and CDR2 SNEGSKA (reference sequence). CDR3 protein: CSARRGTSGLTGELFF. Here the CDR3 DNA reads TGCAGTGCTAGAAGGGGGACTAGCGGGCTCACCGGGGAGCTGTTTTTT.

The CDR3 region has the DNA TGCGCCAGCAGCATACCGAGGGGGGGGAACACCGGGGAGCTGTTTTTT. The encoded protein is CASSIPRGGNTGELFF. The V gene is TRBV5-1, the J gene TRBJ2-2, with a tentative D call TRBD2 (7 bases). The CDR3 contains 16 residues. Germline CDR1 reads SGHRS; CDR2 reads YFSETQ. The V end was cut by 4 bases, the J end by 1 base, with 14 bases between.

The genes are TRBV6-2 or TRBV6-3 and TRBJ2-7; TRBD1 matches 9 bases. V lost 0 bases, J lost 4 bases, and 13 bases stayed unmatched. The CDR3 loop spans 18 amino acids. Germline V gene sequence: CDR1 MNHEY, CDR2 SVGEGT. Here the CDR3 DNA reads TGTGCCAGCAGTTACTCGACGCGGGACAGGGTACCTCGGTACGAGCAGTACTTC. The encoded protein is CASSYSTRDRVPRYEQYF.